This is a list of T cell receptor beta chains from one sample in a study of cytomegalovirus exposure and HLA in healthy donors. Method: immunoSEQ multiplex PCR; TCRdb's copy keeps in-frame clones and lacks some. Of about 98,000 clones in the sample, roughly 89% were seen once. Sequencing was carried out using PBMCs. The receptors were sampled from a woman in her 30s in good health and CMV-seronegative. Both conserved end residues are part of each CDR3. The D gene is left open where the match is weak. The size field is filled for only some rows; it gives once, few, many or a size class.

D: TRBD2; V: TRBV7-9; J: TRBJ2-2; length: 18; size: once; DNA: TGTGCCAGCAGCCTATCTCCGGGACTAGCGGCTAGTACCGGGGAGCTGTTTTTT; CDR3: CASSLSPGLAASTGELFF
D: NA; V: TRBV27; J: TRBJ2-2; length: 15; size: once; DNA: TGTGCCAGCAGTTTAGTAGTTTCGAACACCGGGGAGCTGTTTTTT; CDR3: CASSLVVSNTGELFF
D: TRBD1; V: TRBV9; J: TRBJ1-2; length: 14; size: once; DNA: TGTGCCAGCAGCGTAGGGGACAGGGCTCGGGGCTACACCTTC; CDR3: CASSVGDRARGYTF
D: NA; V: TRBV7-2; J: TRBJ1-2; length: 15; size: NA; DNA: TGTGCCAGCAGCTTGACCGGGGTTATAGTCGATGGCTACACCTTC; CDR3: CASSLTGVIVDGYTF
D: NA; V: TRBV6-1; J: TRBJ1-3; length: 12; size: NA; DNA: TGTGCCAGCAGTGAACAGGGGAACACCATATATTTT; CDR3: CASSEQGNTIYF
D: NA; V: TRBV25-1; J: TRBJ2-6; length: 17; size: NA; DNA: TGTGCCAGCAGTGAAGCAGGGGAACCGTCTGGGGCCAACGTCCTGACTTTC; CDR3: CASSEAGEPSGANVLTF
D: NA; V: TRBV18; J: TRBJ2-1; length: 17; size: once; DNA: TGTGCCAGCTCACCACGGGGTCCGGGGTCATCCTACAATGAGCAGTTCTTC; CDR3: CASSPRGPGSSYNEQFF
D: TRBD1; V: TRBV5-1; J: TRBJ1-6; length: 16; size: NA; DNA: TGCGCCAGCAGTCCAAATGATGGACAGGGAGACTCACCCCTCCACTTT; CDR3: CASSPNDGQGDSPLHF
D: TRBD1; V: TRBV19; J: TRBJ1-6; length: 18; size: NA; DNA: TGTGCCAGTAGTCCCTTCCAGGGGGCGCGCTTGGGTAGTTCACCCCTCCACTTT; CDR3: CASSPFQGARLGSSPLHF
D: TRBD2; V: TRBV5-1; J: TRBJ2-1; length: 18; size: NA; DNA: TGCGCCAGCAGCTTGCGACTAGCGGGGGGCGGCTCCTACAATGAGCAGTTCTTC; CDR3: CASSLRLAGGGSYNEQFF
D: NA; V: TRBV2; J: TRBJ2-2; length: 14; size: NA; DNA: TGTGCCAGCAGTGCACAGTCCACCACCGGGGAGCTGTTTTTT; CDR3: CASSAQSTTGELFF
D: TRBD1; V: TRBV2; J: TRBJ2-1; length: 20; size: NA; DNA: TGTGCCAGCAGTGAAGATTCGAACAGGGGGCAACACACTGCCTACAATGAGCAGTTCTTC; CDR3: CASSEDSNRGQHTAYNEQFF
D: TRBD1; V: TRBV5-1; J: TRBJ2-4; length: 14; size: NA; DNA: TGCGCCAGCAGCCCAACGTTGACAGGGAACATTCAGTACTTC; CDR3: CASSPTLTGNIQYF
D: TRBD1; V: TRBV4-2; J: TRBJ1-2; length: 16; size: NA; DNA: TGTGCCAGCAGCCAACCCGGGACAGATTTTAACTATGGCTACACCTTC; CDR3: CASSQPGTDFNYGYTF
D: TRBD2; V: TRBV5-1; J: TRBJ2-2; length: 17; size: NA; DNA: TGCGCCAGCAGCTCGGGGAGGGGAGCGGTGAACACCGGGGAGCTGTTTTTT; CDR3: CASSSGRGAVNTGELFF
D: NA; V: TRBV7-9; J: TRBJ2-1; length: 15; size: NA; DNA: TGTGCCAGCGGCATACCAGGGGCTGTAGGCGATGAGCAGTTCTTC; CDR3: CASGIPGAVGDEQFF
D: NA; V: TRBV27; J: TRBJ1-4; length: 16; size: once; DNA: TGTGCCAGCAGCATCCCGGAAGACGGGACTAATGAAAAACTGTTTTTT; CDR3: CASSIPEDGTNEKLFF
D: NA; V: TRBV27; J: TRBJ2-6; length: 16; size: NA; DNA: TGTGCCAGCAGTCCAACACACCTCTCTGGGGCCAACGTCCTGACTTTC; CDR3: CASSPTHLSGANVLTF
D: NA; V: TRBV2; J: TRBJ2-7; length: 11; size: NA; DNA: TGTGCCAGCGGCCAGGGCTACGAGCAGTACTTC; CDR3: CASGQGYEQYF
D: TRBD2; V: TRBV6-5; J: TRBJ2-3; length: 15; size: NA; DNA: TGTGCCAGCAGTGCCCCTAGCGGGAGGAGGGATACGCAGTATTTT; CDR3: CASSAPSGRRDTQYF
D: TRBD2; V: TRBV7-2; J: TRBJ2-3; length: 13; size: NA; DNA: TGTGCCAGCAAGCGGGGTAGCGGGGGTTCAGGGTATTTT; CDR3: CASKRGSGGSGYF
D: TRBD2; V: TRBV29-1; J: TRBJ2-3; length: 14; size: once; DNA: TGCAGCGTTGGGGGGGGGACCAGCACAGATACGCAGTATTTT; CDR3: CSVGGGTSTDTQYF
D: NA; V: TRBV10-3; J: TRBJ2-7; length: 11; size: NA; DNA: TGTGCCATCATGAAGGACAGCGAGCAGTACTTC; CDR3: CAIMKDSEQYF